The clone carrying this TCR beta chain was recorded many times. No antigen is known for it. Using RNA transcripts, the TCR beta CDR3 regions were amplified. The authors performed first-round RT-PCR with HTBI primers and then a second-round multiplex PCR. TCRdb independently ran MiXCR on the multiplex PCR reads; one entry per CDR3 protein. The top ten hold roughly 1.4% of the sample, which has about 400,000 distinct CDR3 sequences, 15% to 20% seen once. Trimming removed 5 bases at V and 3 bases at J, with 19 bases between. Germline lookup yields CDR1 SGHAT and CDR2 FQNNGV. The CDR3 has 16 residues. The data belong to a study of Graves' ophthalmopathy and Graves' hyperthyroidism. Study-wide results and limits: Detection in blood was also observed for most expanded thyroid clonotypes above 0.001 frequency.

Excluded were patients with other autoimmune diseases, uncontrolled infections, pregnancy or lactation. The diagnosis was founded upon clinical symptoms, serum thyroxine, TRAb, thyroid ultrasound and orbital computed tomography. This chain joins TRBV11-2 and TRBJ2-5; tentatively, D is TRBD2 (5 bases). Sequencing was done on a sample of peripheral blood. The receptor comes from a woman between 18 and 30 years old with Graves' ophthalmopathy. The CDR3 coding sequence is TGTGCCAGCAGCCCCTATAGAGGTGCAGCGGAAGAGACCCAGTACTTC. Residues: CASSPYRGAAEETQYF.